This entry lists 29 T cell receptor beta chains sequenced from one sample in a study of response to subunit inactivated influenza vaccine. TCRdb used MiXCR to reprocess the RT-PCR reads, holding one entry per CDR3 protein. The sample has about 650,000 distinct CDR3 sequences, around 13% seen once. The sample was PBMCs from blood, taken 14 days before vaccination. These receptors all stem from a man in his forties or fifties who received an inactivated influenza vaccine.

This chain connects TRBV28 to TRBJ2-3, with a tentative D call TRBD2 (6 bases). The CDR3 length is 18 residues. V was clipped by 5 bases and J by 0 bases, with 21 bases between them. Germline CDR1 and CDR2: MDHEN and SYDVKM. In DNA form, the CDR3 reads TGTGCCAGCAGTCATTCTCCGGGACTGGGCACTAGCACAGATACGCAGTATTTT. It codes for CASSHSPGLGTSTDTQYF.

The rearrangement uses TRBV15 and TRBJ2-1; TRBD2 matches 12 bases. CDR3 size: 14 residues. Unmatched junction bases numbered 4, after V lost 9 bases and J lost 4 bases. CDR1 is LNHNV, CDR2 YYDKDF, per germline (reference sequence). The CDR3 protein is CATGLAGKYNEQFF. The CDR3 DNA reads TGTGCCACAGGACTAGCGGGGAAATACAATGAGCAGTTCTTC. Using reference TRBV15 and TRBJ2-1 for the parts outside the CDR3, the full variable domain is DAMVIQNPRYQVTQFGKPVTLSCSQTLNHNVMYWYQQKSSQAPKLLFHYYDKDFNNEADTPDNFQSRRPNTSFCFLDIRSPGLGDTAMYLCATGLAGKYNEQFFGPGTRLTVL.

Ten or more counts support this clonotype. The rearrangement joins TRBV5-5 to TRBJ2-3; 12 nucleotides align to TRBD2. This CDR3 has 16 residues. Germline CDR1 is SGHKS and CDR2 is YYEKEE (reference sequence). J was trimmed by 1 base and V by 4 bases; bases with no gene match: 4. The CDR3 nucleotides read TGTGCCAGCAGCCGTTGGACTAGCGGGGGCACAGATACGCAGTATTTT. Protein: CASSRWTSGGTDTQYF.

The genes are TRBV20-1 and TRBJ1-2; 7 nucleotides align to TRBD1. CDR1 is DFQATT, CDR2 SNEGSKA, per germline (reference sequence). This CDR3 has 16 amino acids. Germline trimming cut 3 bases from V and 8 bases from J; bases unmatched to any gene: 18. CDR3 DNA sequence: TGCAGTGCTAGTCACTTCGGAGGGGGCAGGGAGTACGGCTACACCTTC. Encoded protein: CSASHFGGGREYGYTF.

The CDR3 DNA follows: TGTGCCATCAGTGAGGGCCTTTCCGCACTCCACTTT. Translation: CAISEGLSALHF. The chain carries TRBV10-3 and TRBJ1-6; D gene unclear. CDR1 is ENHRY, CDR2 SYGVKD, per germline. The V gene lost 2 bases and the J gene lost 16 bases, with 12 bases spanning the gap. The CDR3 is 12 residues long.

The CDR3 nucleotides are TGTGCCAGCAGTTACTCGTTGGGGGGCCGAAATGAGCAGTTCTTC. Translated: CASSYSLGGRNEQFF. The V gene is TRBV6-5, the J gene TRBJ2-1; the D call may be TRBD1 or TRBD2 (6 bases each). The germline CDR1 and CDR2 sequences are MNHEY and SVGAGI. V was cut by 0 bases and J by 7 bases, with 13 bases left in between. The CDR3 is 15 amino acids.

The gene calls are TRBV9 and TRBJ2-7, with D perhaps TRBD2 (6 bases). This CDR3 spans 15 amino acids. V was pared by 4 bases and J by 0 bases, with 14 bases between. Germline V gene data show CDR1 as SGDLS and CDR2 as YYNGEE. CDR3 residues: CASSQNPTSSYEQYF. In DNA, the CDR3 is TGTGCCAGCAGCCAAAACCCGACTAGCTCCTACGAGCAGTACTTC.

This clonotype has just a few counts. This chain joins TRBV4-2 and TRBJ2-7; the D gene is possibly TRBD1 (5 bases). Trimming took off 1 base at V and 6 bases at J, with 10 bases between the two ends. This CDR3 contains 13 residues. Germline V gene lookup returns CDR1 LGHNA and CDR2 YNFKEQ. The CDR3 bases are TGTGCCAGCAGCCAAGGAGCAGGGCCCGAGCAGTACTTC. This gives the protein CASSQGAGPEQYF.

V and J are TRBV18 and TRBJ1-1; 8 positions match TRBD1. The CDR3 has 14 residues. Germline V lookup: CDR1 KGHSH, CDR2 LQKENI. V lost 3 bases to trimming and J lost 4 bases; unmatched junction nucleotides: 4. The CDR3 loop reads CASSPGGTGTEAFF. As DNA, the CDR3 is TGTGCCAGCTCACCCGGAGGGACAGGCACTGAAGCTTTCTTT. Filled out from reference TRBV18 and TRBJ1-1, the complete variable domain reads NAGVMQNPRHLVRRRGQEARLRCSPMKGHSHVYWYRQLPEEGLKFMVYLQKENIIDESGMPKERFSAEFPKEGPSILRIQQVVRGDSAAYFCASSPGGTGTEAFFGQGTRLTVV.

DNA for the CDR3: TGTGCCAGCAGCTTAACATCAGATACGCAGTATTTT. Translating it yields CASSLTSDTQYF. The chain recombines TRBV7-6 with TRBJ2-3, with D unclear. In germline, CDR1 is SGHVS, CDR2 FNYEAQ. V lost 2 bases and J 4 bases, leaving 4 bases between the germline ends. The CDR3 is 12 residues long.

The chain couples TRBV18 to TRBJ2-2, with TRBD2 matching over 14 bases. Losses at the gene ends were 4 bases for V and 1 base for J; bases not matched to a gene: 2. CDR1 and CDR2 (germline): KGHSH, LQKENI. CDR3 length: 17 residues. CDR3 in DNA: TGTGCCAGCTCACGGGGACTAGCGGGAGTGAACACCGGGGAGCTGTTTTTT. As protein: CASSRGLAGVNTGELFF.

The chain has TRBV10-3 and TRBJ2-1; 11 positions agree with TRBD2. The CDR3 is 19 amino acids. Germline V CDR1 and CDR2: ENHRY, SYGVKD. Losses at the gene ends were 6 bases for V and 0 bases for J; bases not matched to a gene: 13. As DNA, the CDR3 is TGTGCCATCAGGCGGACTAGCGGGCCGCACGACAACTCCTACAATGAGCAGTTCTTC. Translation gives CAIRRTSGPHDNSYNEQFF.

The chain recombines TRBV12-3 or TRBV12-4 with TRBJ2-5; 7 bases match TRBD2. CDR3 length: 15 amino acids. Unmatched junction bases numbered 9, after V lost 4 bases and J lost 4 bases. The CDR3 region is CASSSRGGVGETQYF. The CDR3 bases are TGTGCCAGCAGTTCCCGGGGAGGGGTCGGAGAGACCCAGTACTTC.

The sample holds a few counts of this clonotype. The gene calls are TRBV4-3 and TRBJ1-5; D gene uncertain. CDR3 length: 15 amino acids. Germline CDR1 LGHNA, CDR2 YSLEER. Deletions cut 0 bases from V and 5 bases from J, with 11 bases between. CDR3 in amino acids: CASSQEWAGDQPQHF. The CDR3 nucleotides read TGCGCCAGCAGCCAAGAATGGGCAGGAGATCAGCCCCAGCATTTT.

This clonotype has only a few counts. The chain has TRBV7-2 and TRBJ2-1, with 10 positions matching TRBD2. Germline CDR1 and CDR2: SGHTA and FQGNSA. This CDR3 comprises 15 residues. J lost 7 bases, V lost 4 bases, and 7 bases had no gene match. The CDR3 DNA sequence: TGTGCCAGCAGCTCCCAGCGGGAGGGCCATAATGAGCAGTTCTTC. Protein sequence: CASSSQREGHNEQFF.

The V and J genes are TRBV9 and TRBJ2-2; 12 bases align to TRBD2. Unmatched junction bases numbered 5, after V lost 4 bases and J lost 4 bases. In germline, CDR1 is SGDLS, CDR2 YYNGEE. This CDR3 is built from 16 residues. CDR3: CASSPRLAGATGELFF. As DNA, the CDR3 is TGTGCCAGCAGCCCTAGACTAGCGGGAGCCACCGGGGAGCTGTTTTTT.

The gene calls are TRBV7-2 and TRBJ2-1, with 7 nucleotides matching TRBD2. The J segment lost 4 bases and the V segment lost 3 bases, leaving 12 bases of the junction unmatched. Germline values: CDR1 SGHTA, CDR2 FQGNSA. The CDR3 length is 17 residues. The CDR3 DNA reads TGTGCCAGCAGCTTGATGGGGCCCGTGGGGGGGTACAATGAGCAGTTCTTC. Translation gives CASSLMGPVGGYNEQFF.

On this clonotype: The junction shows a germline mismatch at one end, possibly a read error. The chain recombines TRBV7-2 with TRBJ2-2; D is perhaps TRBD1 or TRBD2 (5 bases each). Looked up from germline, CDR1 is SGHTA and CDR2 is FQGNSA. The CDR3 loop spans 16 amino acids. DNA for the CDR3: TGTGCCAACAGCTCGCTGGGACGTAGGAACACCGGGGAGCTGTTTTTT. This codes for CANSSLGRRNTGELFF.

Only a few counts were recorded for this clonotype. The V gene is TRBV29-1, the J gene TRBJ2-1; D could derive from TRBD1 or TRBD2 (6 bases each). CDR3 length: 14 amino acids. V lost 3 bases and J 4 bases, leaving 13 bases between the germline ends. Germline V gives CDR1 SQVTM, CDR2 ANQGSEA. This CDR3 is CSVEGGHTYNEQFF. Here the CDR3 DNA reads TGCAGCGTTGAGGGGGGACACACATACAATGAGCAGTTCTTC.

The chain joins TRBV5-1 to TRBJ2-7, with 7 bases aligning to TRBD2. Germline trimming cut 4 bases from V and 4 bases from J; bases unmatched to any gene: 14. The CDR3 covers 16 residues. Germline CDR1 SGHRS, CDR2 YFSETQ. The CDR3 nucleotides read TGCGCCAGCAGCCCCGGGGGGAGGGCTTCCGCTTACGAGCAGTACTTC. It is translated as CASSPGGRASAYEQYF.

The rearrangement joins TRBV5-1 to TRBJ2-3; 14 bases are shared with TRBD2. The trim removed 2 bases at V and 5 bases at J, leaving 4 bases unmatched. CDR1 SGHRS and CDR2 YFSETQ come from the germline V gene. CDR3 length: 16 amino acids. The CDR3 DNA reads as TGCGCCAGCAGCTTTGGACTAGCGGGAGGCGTAGATACGCAGTATTTT. Encoded protein: CASSFGLAGGVDTQYF.

This clonotype was recorded a few times. This chain joins TRBV5-1 and TRBJ1-3, with no clear D. CDR1 is SGHRS and CDR2 is YFSETQ in the germline V gene. The V end lost 0 bases, the J end lost 0 bases, and 7 bases lay between the germline ends. The CDR3 totals 15 residues. The CDR3 here is CASSLGADSGNTIYF. Written as DNA, the CDR3 is TGCGCCAGCAGCTTGGGAGCGGACTCTGGAAACACCATATATTTT.

Ten or more counts support this clonotype. This sequence joins TRBV7-6 and TRBJ2-1; a possible D gene is TRBD1 (5 bases). In germline, CDR1 is SGHVS, CDR2 FNYEAQ. V dropped 6 bases and J dropped 6 bases, with 18 bases sitting between them. This CDR3 contains 15 residues. CDR3 residues: CASRPKGSTINEQFF. CDR3 nucleotides: TGTGCCAGCAGGCCAAAGGGGTCTACTATCAATGAGCAGTTCTTC. Variable domain in full (rest from reference TRBV7-6 and TRBJ2-1): GAGVSQSPRYKVTKRGQDVALRCDPISGHVSLYWYRQALGQGPEFLTYFNYEAQQDKSGLPNDRFSAERPEGSISTLTIQRTEQRDSAMYRCASRPKGSTINEQFFGPGTRLTVL.

The chain carries TRBV5-1 and TRBJ2-1; 9 nucleotides agree with TRBD1. The CDR3 has 16 residues. V trimming: 0 bases; J trimming: 7 bases; junction bases outside the gene matches: 8. Germline V gene sequence: CDR1 SGHRS, CDR2 YFSETQ. CDR3 protein: CASSLAGTGRSNEQFF. CDR3 sequence (DNA): TGCGCCAGCAGCTTGGCCGGGACAGGGCGGTCGAATGAGCAGTTCTTC.

This clonotype came up many times. The rearrangement uses TRBV5-1 and TRBJ2-7, with D perhaps TRBD2 (6 bases). The length of the CDR3 is 14 residues. The germline V and J ends were trimmed by 0 bases and 6 bases, with 13 bases remaining between them. The germline gives CDR1 SGHRS, CDR2 YFSETQ. The CDR3 loop is CASSLGGTAGEQYF. DNA for the CDR3: TGCGCCAGCAGCTTGGGAGGGACTGCCGGCGAGCAGTACTTC.

The table lists this clonotype with a few counts. V is TRBV5-1 and J is TRBJ1-2; the D is unclear. This CDR3 contains 13 residues. Germline lookup yields CDR1 SGHRS and CDR2 YFSETQ. V shed 2 bases and J shed 4 bases, with 9 bases lying between them. The CDR3 sequence is CASSFGVIYGYTF. The CDR3 nucleotides are TGCGCCAGCAGCTTCGGGGTGATCTATGGCTACACCTTC. The full variable domain, its missing parts supplied by reference TRBV5-1 and TRBJ1-2, is KAGVTQTPRYLIKTRGQQVTLSCSPISGHRSVSWYQQTPGQGLQFLFEYFSETQRNKGNFPGRFSGRQFSNSRSEMNVSTLELGDSALYLCASSFGVIYGYTFGSGTRLTVV.

This clonotype was seen more than once but under ten times. In nucleotides, the CDR3 is TGTGCCAGCAGTTCCCCCTCTACCACCGGGGAGCTGTTTTTT. It encodes CASSSPSTTGELFF. The chain joins TRBV12-3 or TRBV12-4 to TRBJ2-2, with unresolved D. V gave up 4 bases and J gave up 4 bases, with 10 bases separating them. The CDR3 totals 14 residues.

Only one count was recorded for this clonotype. The final CDR3 position lacks the conserved phenylalanine or tryptophan, pointing to a likely read error. The limits of the CDR3 on the DNA are not certain, so only TCRdb's listed CDR3 is given. The rearrangement links TRBV5-5 to TRBJ2-7. Inclusive of both ends, the CDR3 amounts to 8 amino acids. Germline values: CDR1 SGHKS, CDR2 YYEKEE (reference sequence). The CDR3 is CASSLGNG.

This clonotype has a handful of counts. The CDR3, as DNA: TGTGCCAGCAGTGAATCCGCCACGAGGACATTAAGGAATGAGCAGTTCTTC. Protein: CASSESATRTLRNEQFF. The V call is TRBV2, the J call TRBJ2-1; possible D gene TRBD1, 5 bases. This CDR3 spans 17 amino acids. Germline-derived CDR1 and CDR2 are SNHLY and FYNNEI. Deletions cut 2 bases from V and 7 bases from J, with 21 bases between.